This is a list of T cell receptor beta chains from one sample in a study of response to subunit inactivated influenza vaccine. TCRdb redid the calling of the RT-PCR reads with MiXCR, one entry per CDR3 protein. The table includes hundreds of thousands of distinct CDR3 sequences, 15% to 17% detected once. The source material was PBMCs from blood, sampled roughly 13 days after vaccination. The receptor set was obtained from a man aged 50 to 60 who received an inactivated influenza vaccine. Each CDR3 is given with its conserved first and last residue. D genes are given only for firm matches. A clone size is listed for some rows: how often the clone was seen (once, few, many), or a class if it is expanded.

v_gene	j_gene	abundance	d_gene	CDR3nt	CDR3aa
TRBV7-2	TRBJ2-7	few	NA	TGTGCCAGCAGCTTAGCGGGAGGTTACCTCTCCTACGAGCAGTACTTC	CASSLAGGYLSYEQYF
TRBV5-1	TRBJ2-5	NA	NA	TGCGCCAGCAGCTTGTTCCAGGGAGGAGAGACCCAGTACTTC	CASSLFQGGETQYF
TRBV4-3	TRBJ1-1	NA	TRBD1	TGCGCCAGCAGCCAAGACAAAAGTCGGACAGGCGCTGAAGCTTTCTTT	CASSQDKSRTGAEAFF
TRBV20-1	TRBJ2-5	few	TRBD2	TGCAGTGCTAGAGATACGATACTAGCGGGAGGTCGAGAGACCCAGTACTTC	CSARDTILAGGRETQYF
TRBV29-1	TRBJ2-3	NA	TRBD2	TGCAGCGTTGAACTAGCGGGGGTCTTT	CSVELAGVF
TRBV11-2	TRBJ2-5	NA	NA	TGTGCCAGCAGCTTAGTACGGGGGGCGGCACAAGAGACCCAGTACTTC	CASSLVRGAAQETQYF
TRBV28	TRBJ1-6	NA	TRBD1	TGTGCCAGCAGTACGGGACAGGAAAATAATTCACCCCTCCACTTT	CASSTGQENNSPLHF
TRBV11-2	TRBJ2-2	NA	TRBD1	TGTGCCAGCAGCCATCACCAGGGGGCGAACACCGGGGAGCTGTTTTTT	CASSHHQGANTGELFF
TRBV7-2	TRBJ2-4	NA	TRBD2	TGTGCCAGCAGCCCCGGGGGGCGGGAGGGAGGTGGAGAATACTTC	CASSPGGREGGGEYF
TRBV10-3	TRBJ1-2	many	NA	TGTGCCATCAGTGGGACGACAGGCCCCATCCCCTGGGGCTACACCTTC	CAISGTTGPIPWGYTF
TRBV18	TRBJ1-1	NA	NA	TGTGCCAGCTCACCGACGGTGATCACTGAAGCTTTCTTT	CASSPTVITEAFF
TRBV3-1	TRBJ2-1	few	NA	TGTGCCAGTTCCGGACTATTCTCCTACAATGAGCAGTTCTTC	CASSGLFSYNEQFF
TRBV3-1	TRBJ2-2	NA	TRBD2	TGTGCCAGCAGCCACCGCTCCGGACTAGCCGCGAACACCGGGGAGCTGTTTTTT	CASSHRSGLAANTGELFF
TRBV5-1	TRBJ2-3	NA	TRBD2	TGCGCCAGCAGCTTGATGGGGGGGTTAGGCACAGATACGCAGTATTTT	CASSLMGGLGTDTQYF
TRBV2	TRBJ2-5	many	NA	TGTGCCAGCAAATTGGACCGATTCCAAGAGACCCAGTACTTC	CASKLDRFQETQYF
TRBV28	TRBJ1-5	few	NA	TGTGCCAGCAGCCCCATTCACGGCCCCCATAGCAATCAGCCCCAGCATTTT	CASSPIHGPHSNQPQHF
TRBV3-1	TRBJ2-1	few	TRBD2	TGTGCCAGCAGCCAAGCGAGGGGCCCCAGACTAGCGGGAGTTTATGAGCAGTTCTTC	CASSQARGPRLAGVYEQFF
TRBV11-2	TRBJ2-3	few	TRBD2	TGTGCCAGCAGCAAACAACTGACTAGCGGGGGGGCCACAGATACGCAGTATTTT	CASSKQLTSGGATDTQYF
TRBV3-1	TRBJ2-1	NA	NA	TGTGCCAGCAGCCAAGATAGGGTCCCGGGATTCTTC	CASSQDRVPGFF
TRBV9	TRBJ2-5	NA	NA	TGTGCCAGCAGCATAAGGGTCGAAGAGACCCAGTACTTC	CASSIRVEETQYF
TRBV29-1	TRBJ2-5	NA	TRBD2	TGCAGCGTTTCGGCAGCGGGAGGACCGGAGACCCAGTACTTC	CSVSAAGGPETQYF
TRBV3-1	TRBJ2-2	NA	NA	TGTGCCAGCAGCCAACCGGGACAGAACACCGGGGAGCTGTTTTTT	CASSQPGQNTGELFF
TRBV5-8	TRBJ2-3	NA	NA	TGTGCCAGCAGCTTGGCGGTGGGTTCCCACACAGATACGCAGTATTTT	CASSLAVGSHTDTQYF
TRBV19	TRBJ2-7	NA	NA	TGTGCCAGTAGTATTACCGGGATCTCCTACGAGCAGTACTTC	CASSITGISYEQYF
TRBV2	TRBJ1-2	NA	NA	TGTGCCAGCAGTGTTACGGGGGCCCCTCGGGTGTTGGGCACCTTC	CASSVTGAPRVLGTF
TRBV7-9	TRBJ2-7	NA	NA	TGTGCCAGCAGCAGGGATATAGGGGGCGAGCAGTACTTC	CASSRDIGGEQYF
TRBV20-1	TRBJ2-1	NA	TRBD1	TGCAGTGCTTTAACAGGGGTCGCCTACAATGAGCAGTTCTTC	CSALTGVAYNEQFF
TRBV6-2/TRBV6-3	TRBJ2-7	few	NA	TGTGCCAGCAGTTACTCATCGCGGCTAAGCTCCTACGAGCAGTACTTC	CASSYSSRLSSYEQYF
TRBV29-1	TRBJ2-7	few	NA	TGCAGCGTTGCAGCCGGGGGCGCGTACGAGCAGTACTTC	CSVAAGGAYEQYF
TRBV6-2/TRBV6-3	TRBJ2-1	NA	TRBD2	TGTGCCAGCAGTGGGGGGACTAGCGTTCTGGGGGAGCAGTTCTTC	CASSGGTSVLGEQFF
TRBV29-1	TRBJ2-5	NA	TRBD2	TGCAGCGTTGAAAACGGGGGGGAGACCCAGTACTTC	CSVENGGETQYF
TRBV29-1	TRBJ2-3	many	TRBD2	TGCAGCGCGGGAGGGATTAGCGGGATAGATACGCAGTATTTT	CSAGGISGIDTQYF
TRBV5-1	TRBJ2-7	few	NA	TGCGCCAGCAGCTTGGGACGGGGACATTACGAGCAGTACTTC	CASSLGRGHYEQYF
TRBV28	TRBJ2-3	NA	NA	TGTGCCAGCAGTTTCCCGGGCCCCACAGATACGCAGTATTTT	CASSFPGPTDTQYF
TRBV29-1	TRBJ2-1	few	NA	TGCAGCGTTGTTAGAGGGAGCTCCTACAATGAGCAGTTCTTC	CSVVRGSSYNEQFF
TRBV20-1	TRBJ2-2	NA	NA	TGCAGTGCTTACCCGAACACCGGGGAGCTGTTTTTT	CSAYPNTGELFF
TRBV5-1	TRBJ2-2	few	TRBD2	TGCGCCAGCAGCTTCCTAGCGGGGAAAACGAACACCGGGGAGCTGTTTTTT	CASSFLAGKTNTGELFF
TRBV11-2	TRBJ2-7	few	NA	TGTGCCAGCAGCTTAGAGAAGGCAGGGGAGCAGTACTTC	CASSLEKAGEQYF
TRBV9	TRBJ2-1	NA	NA	TGTGCCAGCAGCGTGGGTGGGGATGAGCAGTTCTTC	CASSVGGDEQFF
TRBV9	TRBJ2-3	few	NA	TGTGCCAGCAGCGTAGCTACTACAAGAGATACGCAGTATTTT	CASSVATTRDTQYF
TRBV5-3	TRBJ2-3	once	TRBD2	TGTGCCAGGGGCTTCGGGAGCGGGGTATATAGCACAGATACGCAGTATTTT	CARGFGSGVYSTDTQYF
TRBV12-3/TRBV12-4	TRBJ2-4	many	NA	TGTGCCAGCAGTTTAGCGGGGCAAAACATTCAGTACTTC	CASSLAGQNIQYF
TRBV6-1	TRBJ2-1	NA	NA	TGTGCCAGCAGTGGTGGACAGAACTACAATGAGCAGTTCTTC	CASSGGQNYNEQFF
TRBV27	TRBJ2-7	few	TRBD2	TGTGCCAGCAGTCAGCGGGGGCTGAACGAGCAGTACTTC	CASSQRGLNEQYF
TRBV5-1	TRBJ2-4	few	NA	TGCGCCAGCAGCTTGGGGGGACGCGGAAACATTCAGTACTTC	CASSLGGRGNIQYF